A selection of T cell receptor beta chains follows, all from one sample in a study of shared clonotypes between healthy human individuals. Assay: immunoSEQ multiplex PCR; the TCRdb copy retains only in-frame clones and omits some. The sample includes about 1 million clones, about 80% of them seen just once. The specimen was memory CD4+ T cells sorted from blood. The receptor set was obtained from a man between 18 and 29 years old in good health. The CDR3 runs from the conserved cysteine through the conserved F or W. Fields, in order: clone size, J gene, V gene, CDR3 protein. Size values are once, few and many counts, or a class for expanded clones, and some rows have none.

>-|TRBJ1-2|TRBV2
CASSQGDYGYTF
>few|TRBJ2-7|TRBV18
CASSEQGARLYEQYF
>-|TRBJ2-2|TRBV11-1
CASSLSSWGQMSTGELFF
>-|TRBJ2-5|TRBV9
CASSVGIAVQETQYF
>-|TRBJ2-3|TRBV7-8
CASSWSTDTQYF
>-|TRBJ2-5|TRBV10-1
CASSETTGIGSQETQYF
>-|TRBJ1-6|TRBV5-6
CASSVLTGLPYDSPLHF
>-|TRBJ2-1|TRBV7-3
CASSVQPGNEQFF
>-|TRBJ2-1|TRBV7-9
CASSSSRLAAGNEQFF
>-|TRBJ1-3|TRBV29-1
CSVDQNLSGNTIYF
>-|TRBJ2-1|TRBV5-1
CASSLGEAGVNEQFF
>-|TRBJ2-7|TRBV5-6
CASTQRATGTYEQYF
>-|TRBJ1-6|TRBV27
CASSLRQGMGNSPLHF
>-|TRBJ2-5|TRBV7-9
CASSLEGTRVGETQYF
>-|TRBJ2-6|TRBV2
CASSEVRGMKANVLTF
>-|TRBJ1-1|TRBV7-9
CASSSQQAMNTEAFF
>-|TRBJ1-4|TRBV6-1
CASSDEGRKLFF
>-|TRBJ2-7|TRBV5-1
CASSGTGEAYEQYF
>-|TRBJ2-3|TRBV4-1
CASSQVTSDTQYF
>-|TRBJ1-1|TRBV7-2
CASSLFSGGTEAFF
>-|TRBJ1-2|TRBV5-1
CASSRGTAEDYGYTF
>few|TRBJ1-2|TRBV5-1
CASSLPSPGQVYGYTF
>-|TRBJ2-2|TRBV5-1
CASSTDGLTGELFF
>-|TRBJ1-5|TRBV7-2
CASSPDGYSNQPQHF
>-|TRBJ2-7|TRBV11-2
CASSLASRGASYEQYF
>-|TRBJ2-5|TRBV6-4
CASSDNTCSEGARETQYF